The next 4 T cell receptor beta chains were all read from a single sample in a study of Graves' ophthalmopathy and Graves' hyperthyroidism. Scientists amplified the TCR beta CDR3 regions from RNA transcripts. HTBI primers served in a first-round RT-PCR, which a second-round multiplex PCR followed. TCRdb independently ran MiXCR on the multiplex PCR reads; one entry per CDR3 protein. The sample holds a few hundred thousand distinct CDR3 sequences, less than 45% seen once. The sequenced material came from peripheral blood or thyroid tissue (not recorded which). The receptors here all came from an adult man with Graves' hyperthyroidism.

The rearrangement joins TRBV7-8 to TRBJ2-7; 8 bases map to TRBD2. The J call may be wrong; the DNA end is better matched by TRBJ2-1. CDR1 and CDR2 from the germline V gene are SGHVS and FQNEAQ. The CDR3 covers 13 residues. The CDR3 coding sequence is TGTGCCAGCAGCATGAATAGCGGGATTGAGCAGTTCTTC. This codes for CASSMNSGIEQFF.

The V and J genes are TRBV5-1 and TRBJ2-3, with TRBD2 matching 10 bases. With 0 bases clipped from V and 0 bases from J, the junction kept 4 bases outside the gene matches. Germline CDR1 reads SGHRS; CDR2 reads YFSETQ. The CDR3 is 17 amino acids. Here the CDR3 DNA reads TGCGCCAGCAGCTTGGCCCCAGCGGGAGGGAGCACAGATACGCAGTATTTT. It codes for CASSLAPAGGSTDTQYF.

The chain carries TRBV19 and TRBJ2-5; D is tentatively TRBD1 or TRBD2 (6 bases each). Trimming removed 7 bases from V and 9 bases from J, with 24 bases in between. The CDR3 extends over 15 amino acids. The germline V gene encodes CDR1 LNHDA and CDR2 SQIVND (reference sequence). CDR3 sequence reads: CASKGGHYSNQPQYF. DNA of the CDR3: TGTGCCAGTAAGGGGGGACATTATAGCAATCAGCCCCAGTACTTC. The complete variable domain, with remaining parts taken from reference TRBV19 and TRBJ2-5, reads DGGITQSPKYLFRKEGQNVTLSCEQNLNHDAMYWYRQDPGQGLRLIYYSQIVNDFQKGDIAEGYSVSREKKESFPLTVTSAQKNPTAFYLCASKGGHYSNQPQYFGPGTRLLVL.

The CDR3 bases are TGCGCCAGCAGCTCGCGGACCACAGCAGGCTCTGGAAACACCATATATTTT. It yields the protein CASSSRTTAGSGNTIYF. The rearrangement uses TRBV5-1 and TRBJ1-3, with D unresolved. CDR3 length: 17 amino acids. Trimming left V 3 bases short and J 0 bases short, with 16 bases between. Germline V CDR1 and CDR2: SGHRS, YFSETQ.